This TCR beta chain was identified in a study of blood T cell repertoires in COVID-19. About the research overall: Material from acute and convalescent COVID-19 was sourced from the United States, Italy and Spain.

In the original analysis: Estimation of nucleated cell counts relied on the amplification of reference gene primers. Profiled with immunoSEQ multiplex PCR; TCRdb holds only in-frame clones, not every one. V and J calls and clone size follow that table, whereas D and trimming were derived from the DNA. Of about 360,000 clones listed, 88% were seen once; the top ten hold approximately 2.1%. CDR3 length: 15 amino acids. Trimming removed 0 bases from V and 7 bases from J, with 16 bases in between. CDR1 is SGHRS, CDR2 YFSETQ, per germline. V is TRBV5-1 and J is TRBJ1-1, with D hard to call. The clonotype comes from a woman between 40 and 50 years old with acute COVID-19. Material: PBMCs or T cells enriched from blood (not recorded which). CDR3 sequence: CASSLGHLGKFEAFF. CDR3 bases: TGCGCCAGCAGCTTGGGACACCTCGGGAAGTTTGAAGCTTTCTTT.